The source of this TCR beta chain is a study of T cells in Graves' hyperthyroidism and ophthalmopathy. General study results and limits: Peripheral blood also featured most of the thyroid clonotypes expanded above 0.001. Ophthalmopathy, which appeared later, was predicted by the model a median about 5.9 months before onset.

TCR beta CDR3 sequences were amplified from RNA transcripts. First-round RT-PCR targeting the TCR CDR3 was performed with the HTBI primer set. MiXCR was run by TCRdb on the multiplex PCR reads, yielding one entry per CDR3 protein. The repertoire holds approximately 300,000 distinct CDR3 sequences, with roughly 20% as singletons. About this clonotype: The antigen is undetermined. The junction does not match germline at one end; this may be a read error.

Exclusion criteria comprised uncontrolled infection, other autoimmune disease, pregnancy or lactation. There are 14 residues in the CDR3. Germline V lookup: CDR1 DFQATT, CDR2 SNEGSKA (reference sequence). This receptor was taken from a man aged 50 or older with Graves' ophthalmopathy. The chain carries TRBV20-1 and TRBJ1-1; 7 bases agree with TRBD1. Material for sequencing was blood. As DNA, the CDR3 is TGCAGTGTTAGAGATTCCAGGGGGGTCACTGAAGCTTTCTTT. Translated: CSVRDSRGVTEAFF.